This TCR beta chain was recorded in a study of shared clonotypes between healthy human individuals. The V segment lost 4 bases and the J segment 7 bases; nucleotides outside the gene matches: 9. Per the germline V gene, CDR1 is KGHSH and CDR2 is LQKENI. This CDR3 is 15 amino acids long. The method was immunoSEQ multiplex PCR; TCRdb's version includes in-frame clones alone and lacks a portion of them. The table shows more than 2,000,000 clones, with just over 90% occurring only once. The chain is built from TRBV18 and TRBJ2-1; TRBD1 matches at 8 bases. The receptor was isolated from a man younger than 35 in good health. The sequencing input was naive CD4+ T cells sorted from blood. Subset here: CD45RA+ positively selected. The chain's CDR3 is CASSRKTGEINEQFF. DNA of the CDR3: TGTGCCAGCTCACGAAAGACAGGGGAGATAAATGAGCAGTTCTTC.